This T cell receptor (beta chain) stems from a study of cytomegalovirus exposure and HLA in healthy donors. Study-level information: Inside one of the first data releases sat 85 million or so unique TCRs taken from HLA-typed donors. Study-level findings and limits: The authors confirmed in vitro that three CMV-associated chains were specific for CMV antigens.

The PCR contained 60 Vbeta and 13 Jbeta primers. Only in-frame clones appear in the TCRdb table, and some are missing; sequencing was by immunoSEQ multiplex PCR. The sample includes about 160,000 clones, 65% to 80% of them seen just once. Per the germline V gene, CDR1 is SGHAT and CDR2 is FQNNGV. J gave up 7 bases and V 5 bases, and 7 bases lay outside the gene matches. This CDR3 has 13 amino acids. Likely unrecorded immune exposures existed in these nominally healthy donors. On this clone itself: Its antigen remains unidentified.

The chain uses TRBV11-2 and TRBJ1-2, with 7 bases fitting TRBD1. The source material was PBMCs. The TCR originated in a man younger than 35 in good health and CMV-seropositive. CDR3 DNA: TGTGCCAGCAGCCCAACAGGGGCTGGTGGCTACACCTTC. It encodes CASSPTGAGGYTF.